The 12 T cell receptor beta chains given below trace back to one sample, sequenced in a study of technical replicates of blood from four donors. Assay: immunoSEQ multiplex PCR; the TCRdb copy retains only in-frame clones and omits some. The table includes about 81,000 clones, around 96% detected once. Sample: T cells isolated from PBMCs. These receptors came from a human donor in good health.

The V gene is TRBV15, the J gene TRBJ1-1, with 7 positions matching TRBD1. Per germline, CDR1 LNHNV and CDR2 YYDKDF (reference sequence). J lost 0 bases, V lost 8 bases, and 9 bases had no gene match. This CDR3 contains 15 residues. This CDR3 is CATSDRAGVNTEAFF. Here the CDR3 DNA reads TGTGCCACCTCAGACAGGGCTGGTGTGAACACTGAAGCTTTCTTT.

The rearrangement uses TRBV5-4 and TRBJ2-3, with TRBD2 matching 13 bases. CDR3 length equals 16 residues. V shed 2 bases and J 2 bases; nucleotides not matched to a gene: 2. The germline gives CDR1 SGHNT, CDR2 YYREEE (reference sequence). CDR3 protein: CASSLLAGGHTDTQYF. The DNA of the CDR3 is TGTGCCAGCAGCTTACTAGCGGGGGGGCACACAGATACGCAGTATTTT. Supplemented by reference TRBV5-4 and TRBJ2-3, the full variable domain reads ETGVTQSPTHLIKTRGQQVTLRCSSQSGHNTVSWYQQALGQGPQFIFQYYREEENGRGNFPPRFSGLQFPNYSSELNVNALELDDSALYLCASSLLAGGHTDTQYFGPGTRLTVL.

V gene TRBV28 combines with J gene TRBJ1-4, with 8 bases fitting TRBD1. V lost 3 bases, J lost 7 bases, and 10 bases stayed unmatched. CDR1 is MDHEN and CDR2 is SYDVKM in the germline V gene. CDR3 length: 16 residues. CDR3 in amino acids: CASSFRRQGLFEKLFF. The CDR3 DNA reads as TGTGCCAGCAGTTTCCGCCGACAGGGGCTATTTGAAAAACTGTTTTTT.

The chain links TRBV6-5 to TRBJ1-5; TRBD1 agrees at 11 bases. The V segment lost 5 bases and the J segment 3 bases; nucleotides outside the gene matches: 3. The CDR3 is 15 amino acids. The germline gives CDR1 MNHEY, CDR2 SVGAGI. The DNA of the CDR3 is TGTGCCAGCAGTGGGACAGGGGGGCTCAATCAGCCCCAGCATTTT. Protein: CASSGTGGLNQPQHF.

J is TRBJ2-2 and V is TRBV6-4, with 7 bases fitting TRBD1. V trimming: 1 base; J trimming: 6 bases; junction bases outside the gene matches: 2. The CDR3 extends over 14 amino acids. The germline V gene encodes CDR1 MRHNA and CDR2 SNTAGT. The CDR3, as DNA: TGTGCCAGCAGTGACTTAACAGGGGCCGGGGAGCTGTTTTTT. Encoded protein: CASSDLTGAGELFF.

The V gene is TRBV19, the J gene TRBJ1-4; possible D gene TRBD1, 6 bases. The CDR3 covers 15 residues. CDR1 is LNHDA, CDR2 SQIVND, per germline (reference sequence). The V end lost 5 bases, the J end lost 4 bases, and 14 bases lay between the germline ends. CDR3 in DNA: TGTGCCAGTAGTCCCCGAGGGGGACGTAATGAAAAACTGTTTTTT. Amino acids: CASSPRGGRNEKLFF.

The chain carries TRBV5-1 and TRBJ1-2, with a weak D call TRBD1 (5 bases). Trimming cost V 4 bases and J 4 bases, with 17 bases left between them. CDR1 is SGHRS and CDR2 is YFSETQ in the germline V gene. CDR3 length equals 15 residues. CDR3 in DNA: TGCGCCAGCAGCCATACGGGCAGGGAGGTCTATGGCTACACCTTC. The encoded protein is CASSHTGREVYGYTF.

This rearrangement joins TRBV6-5 to TRBJ1-1; D remains ambiguous. Germline CDR1 is MNHEY and CDR2 is SVGAGI. The CDR3 is 13 amino acids. The germline V and J ends were trimmed by 5 bases and 8 bases, with 15 bases remaining between them. The CDR3 nucleotides read TGTGCCAGCAGTATAACTGAGAGGGCCGAAGCTTTCTTT. Its translation: CASSITERAEAFF.

This clone was picked up one time. V usage is TRBV16 and J usage is TRBJ1-5, with D uncertain. The germline V and J ends were trimmed by 2 bases and 7 bases, with 15 bases remaining between them. This CDR3 has 15 residues. The germline CDR1 and CDR2 sequences are KGHSY and FQNENV. The CDR3 nucleotides read TGTGCCAGCAGCCAAGGCCGGGTCCCGGGGCAGCCCCAGCATTTT. Protein product: CASSQGRVPGQPQHF.

This rearrangement joins TRBV5-6 to TRBJ2-1; 11 bases map to TRBD1. This CDR3 is built from 15 residues. The ends lost 4 bases at V and 7 bases at J; junction bases unmatched: 7. Germline assignment: CDR1 SGHDT and CDR2 YYEEEE. For the CDR3, the DNA is TGTGCCAGCAGCCACCCCCGGGACAGGGGGAATGAGCAGTTCTTC. Amino acid sequence: CASSHPRDRGNEQFF.

The chain couples TRBV7-3 to TRBJ2-1, with 15 nucleotides matching TRBD2. Germline CDR1 and CDR2: SGHTA and FQGTGA. The trim removed 5 bases at V and 0 bases at J, leaving 8 bases unmatched. The CDR3 consists of 19 residues. CDR3 in DNA: TGTGCCAGCAGCCCGCAAGGACTAGCGGGGGGGCCCTCCTACAATGAGCAGTTCTTC. The encoded protein is CASSPQGLAGGPSYNEQFF.

The chain combines TRBV29-1 with TRBJ2-7; 8 bases line up with TRBD2. V shed 1 base and J 2 bases; nucleotides not matched to a gene: 10. CDR1 is SQVTM and CDR2 is ANQGSEA in the germline V gene. The CDR3 consists of 16 residues. CDR3: CSVEVSKLADPYEQYF. Here the CDR3 DNA reads TGCAGCGTTGAAGTCTCAAAACTAGCGGATCCCTACGAGCAGTACTTC.